Described below is a single T cell receptor (beta chain) sequence and its context. This record belongs to a study of blood T cell repertoires in COVID-19. Method: immunoSEQ multiplex PCR; TCRdb's copy keeps in-frame clones and lacks some. The data contain some 70,000 clones, 70% to 90% of them seen just once; the ten biggest clones take up more than 1.4%. Germline CDR1 is KGHSH and CDR2 is LQKENI. CDR3 length equals 13 residues. V gave up 4 bases and J gave up 9 bases; unmatched junction bases: 8. This TCR came from an older woman with acute or convalescent COVID-19. The specimen was peripheral blood. The V gene is TRBV18, the J gene TRBJ2-5; 7 bases align to TRBD1. The CDR3: CASSQGGRGAQYF. The CDR3 DNA follows: TGTGCCAGCTCACAAGGGGGCCGGGGCGCCCAGTACTTC.